The 10 T cell receptor beta chains below were found in one sample sequenced in a study of cytomegalovirus exposure and HLA in healthy donors. Researchers ran the PCR with 60 Vbeta and 13 Jbeta primers. The protocol was immunoSEQ multiplex PCR, while the TCRdb copy is restricted to in-frame clones and leaves out a portion. The sample has approximately 140,000 clones; the top ten hold approximately 1.5%. Input material: PBMCs. These receptors were taken from a woman aged 40 to 50 in good health and CMV-seronegative.

The chain couples TRBV2 to TRBJ1-5; 7 bases agree with TRBD1. The V segment lost 6 bases and the J segment 3 bases; nucleotides outside the gene matches: 11. Germline loops: CDR1 SNHLY, CDR2 FYNNEI. The CDR3 consists of 16 residues. This CDR3 reads CASRTAGTAPNQPQHF. Here the CDR3 DNA reads TGTGCCAGCAGGACAGCCGGGACAGCACCCAATCAGCCCCAGCATTTT.

The chain combines TRBV9 with TRBJ2-5; TRBD2 agrees at 10 bases. Per germline, CDR1 SGDLS and CDR2 YYNGEE. The CDR3 is 14 residues long. With 2 bases clipped from V and 7 bases from J, the junction kept 5 bases outside the gene matches. CDR3 loop: CASSVGTSVGTQYF. CDR3 bases: TGTGCCAGCAGCGTCGGGACTAGCGTGGGGACCCAGTACTTC.

J is TRBJ1-1 and V is TRBV19; a possible D gene is TRBD1 (5 bases). Germline lookup yields CDR1 LNHDA and CDR2 SQIVND (reference sequence). CDR3 size: 13 residues. The V end lost 7 bases, the J end lost 5 bases, and 14 bases lay between the germline ends. The CDR3 nucleotides are TGTGCCAGTACCCCGCAGGGCCGGACTGAAGCTTTCTTT. This codes for CASTPQGRTEAFF.

The chain uses TRBV10-2 and TRBJ1-5; D gene unclear. There are 12 residues in the CDR3. The ends were cut back, 4 bases at V and 5 bases at J, with 6 bases in the middle. Per germline, CDR1 WSHSY and CDR2 SAAADI. Written as DNA, the CDR3 is TGCGCCAGCAGTGCCCCCGATCAGCCCCAGCATTTT. Translating it yields CASSAPDQPQHF.

The genes are TRBV7-2 and TRBJ1-2; tentative D call: TRBD1 (5 bases). The V gene lost 6 bases and the J gene lost 5 bases, with 19 bases spanning the gap. The germline V gene has CDR1 SGHTA and CDR2 FQGNSA. The CDR3 runs to 15 residues. The CDR3 spells CASRLSIGVNYGYTF. The CDR3 nucleotides read TGTGCCAGCAGGCTTAGTATAGGGGTAAATTATGGCTACACCTTC.

The rearrangement joins TRBV27 to TRBJ1-5; no definite D call. Germline values: CDR1 MNHEY, CDR2 SMNVEV (reference sequence). The V end was cut by 4 bases, the J end by 3 bases, with 10 bases between. The length of the CDR3 is 14 residues. The CDR3 coding sequence is TGTGCCAGCAGTTCCGATTGGCTCAATCAGCCCCAGCATTTT. Encoded protein: CASSSDWLNQPQHF.

The chain combines TRBV19 with TRBJ2-7; possible D gene TRBD1, 5 bases. The germline gives CDR1 LNHDA, CDR2 SQIVND (reference sequence). Trimming shortened V by 5 bases and J by 4 bases, and 18 bases separated the two germline ends. The CDR3 runs to 15 residues. The CDR3 protein is CASSARQRKAYEQYV. For the CDR3, the DNA is TGTGCCAGTAGTGCGAGACAGCGAAAGGCGTACGAGCAGTACGTC.

The chain joins TRBV7-9 to TRBJ2-4, with D perhaps matching TRBD2 (6 bases). The CDR3 has 14 amino acids. Trimming removed 5 bases from V and 8 bases from J, with 16 bases in between. Germline assignment: CDR1 SEHNR and CDR2 FQNEAQ (reference sequence). The CDR3 DNA follows: TGTGCCAGCAGCATCGGGGGTCGGGGCGACATTCAGTACTTC. Translation: CASSIGGRGDIQYF.

This chain's CDR3 is CASSLYMAGNTGELFF. The CDR3 coding sequence is TGTGCCAGCAGCTTGTATATGGCAGGGAACACCGGGGAGCTGTTTTTT. V gene TRBV5-6 combines with J gene TRBJ2-2; D not certain. Per germline, CDR1 SGHDT and CDR2 YYEEEE. V lost 1 base and J 1 base, leaving 11 bases between the germline ends. There are 16 residues in the CDR3.

This sequence joins TRBV4-2 and TRBJ2-5, with D unresolved. V was shortened by 1 base and J by 11 bases, with 11 bases between the two germline ends. Germline V gives CDR1 LGHNA, CDR2 YNFKEQ. CDR3 size: 12 residues. CDR3 DNA: TGTGCCAGCAGCCAAGCGGGTTTGGAGCAGTACTTC. It codes for CASSQAGLEQYF.